These T cell receptor beta chains were read from a single sample in a study of PD-1 blockade in mismatch repair-deficient tumors. Clones were sequenced by immunoSEQ multiplex PCR, and TCRdb holds only the in-frame ones, with some missing. The data contain around 23,000 clones, nearly 85% of them singletons. Sequenced material: peripheral blood, taken 12 weeks after starting pembrolizumab. Every receptor here comes from an adult with mismatch repair-deficient cancer. CDR3s include the opening cysteine and the closing phenylalanine or tryptophan. The order of the fields is CDR3 protein, CDR3 DNA, J gene, clone size, D gene, V gene. The D gene is left open where the match is weak. Clone size is not always given. Where it is, it says once, few, many or a class for expanded clones.

CDR3: CARSFRAGGGFQPQHF; DNA: TGTGCCAGAAGCTTCCGGGCAGGGGGCGGATTTCAGCCCCAGCATTTT; J: TRBJ1-5; size: once; D: TRBD1; V: TRBV5-3
CDR3: CASSGPVTSFASHEQFF; DNA: TGTGCCAGCAGTGGCCCCGTAACTAGCTTCGCTTCTCATGAGCAGTTCTTC; J: TRBJ2-1; size: .; D: .; V: TRBV2
CDR3: CSVGGATGELFF; DNA: TGCAGCGTTGGGGGAGCGACCGGGGAGCTGTTTTTT; J: TRBJ2-2; size: .; D: .; V: TRBV29-1
CDR3: CASSWDSYNQPQHF; DNA: TGTGCCAGCAGTTGGGACAGCTATAATCAGCCCCAGCATTTT; J: TRBJ1-5; size: .; D: TRBD1; V: TRBV28
CDR3: CASSSASYEQYF; DNA: TGTGCCAGCAGCTCTGCTAGCTACGAGCAGTACTTC; J: TRBJ2-7; size: medium-sized; D: .; V: TRBV5-5
CDR3: CASSLGARGTGELFF; DNA: TGTGCCAGCAGCTTAGGGGCCAGGGGCACCGGGGAGCTGTTTTTT; J: TRBJ2-2; size: .; D: .; V: TRBV7-6
CDR3: CASSPPVANQPQHF; DNA: TGTGCCAGCAGCCCCCCCGTAGCCAATCAGCCCCAGCATTTT; J: TRBJ1-5; size: few; D: .; V: TRBV27
CDR3: CASSPTGGEAGELFF; DNA: TGTGCCAGCTCACCAACCGGGGGCGAGGCCGGGGAGCTGTTTTTT; J: TRBJ2-2; size: .; D: .; V: TRBV18
CDR3: CASLGSENTRYSGNTIYF; DNA: TGTGCCAGTCTCGGGTCAGAGAACACCCGTTACTCTGGAAACACCATATATTTT; J: TRBJ1-3; size: .; D: .; V: TRBV11-2
CDR3: CASSLPLSSYEQYF; DNA: TGTGCCAGCAGTTTGCCCCTGTCCTCCTACGAGCAGTACTTC; J: TRBJ2-7; size: once; D: .; V: TRBV6-1
CDR3: CASSYGYDNEQFF; DNA: TGTGCCAGCAGTTATGGCTACGACAATGAGCAGTTCTTC; J: TRBJ2-1; size: .; D: .; V: TRBV6-1
CDR3: CASSPTGVADTQYF; DNA: TGCGCCAGCAGCCCGACAGGGGTAGCAGATACGCAGTATTTT; J: TRBJ2-3; size: once; D: TRBD1; V: TRBV4-1
CDR3: CASSLAPGQPSVYEQYF; DNA: TGCGCCAGCAGCTTGGCCCCGGGACAACCATCTGTCTACGAGCAGTACTTC; J: TRBJ2-7; size: .; D: .; V: TRBV5-1
CDR3: CASSQVGLAPYEQYF; DNA: TGCGCCAGCAGCCAAGTGGGACTAGCGCCCTACGAGCAGTACTTC; J: TRBJ2-7; size: .; D: TRBD2; V: TRBV4-1
CDR3: CASSVGTNTEAFF; DNA: TGTGCCAGCAGTGTAGGGACCAACACTGAAGCTTTCTTT; J: TRBJ1-1; size: .; D: .; V: TRBV6-4
CDR3: CASSRGVDNEQFF; DNA: TGTGCCAGTAGCAGGGGGGTGGACAATGAGCAGTTCTTC; J: TRBJ2-1; size: once; D: .; V: TRBV19
CDR3: CASSAGQGRHIQYF; DNA: TGTGCCAGCAGTGCGGGACAGGGAAGACACATTCAGTACTTC; J: TRBJ2-4; size: .; D: TRBD1; V: TRBV2
CDR3: CAGLGGQGTGELFF; DNA: TGTGCCGGGCTCGGTGGGCAAGGGACCGGGGAGCTGTTTTTT; J: TRBJ2-2; size: once; D: .; V: TRBV30